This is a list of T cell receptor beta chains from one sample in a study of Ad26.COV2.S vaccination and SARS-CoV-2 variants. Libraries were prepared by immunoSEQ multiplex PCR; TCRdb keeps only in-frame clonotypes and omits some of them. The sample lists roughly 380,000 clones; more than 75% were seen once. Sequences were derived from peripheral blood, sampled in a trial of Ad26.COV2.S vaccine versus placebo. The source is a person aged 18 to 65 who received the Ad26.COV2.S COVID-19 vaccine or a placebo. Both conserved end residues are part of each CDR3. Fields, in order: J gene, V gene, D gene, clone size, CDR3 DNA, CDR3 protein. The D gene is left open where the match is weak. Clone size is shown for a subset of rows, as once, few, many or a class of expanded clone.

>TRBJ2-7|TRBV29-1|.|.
TGCAGCGTTAAGTCCCCGGGGCTCTACGAGCAGTACTTC
CSVKSPGLYEQYF
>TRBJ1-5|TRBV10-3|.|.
TGTGCCATCAGTTTACAGGATAATCAGCCCCAGCATTTT
CAISLQDNQPQHF
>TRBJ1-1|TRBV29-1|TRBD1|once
TGCAGCGTTGAAACTGGGACAGGGCTCCCTGAAGCTTTCTTT
CSVETGTGLPEAFF
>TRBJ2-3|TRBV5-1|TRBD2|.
TGCGCCAGCAGCTTGGGACTAGCGGGGGGCTTGGTCGATACGCAGTATTTT
CASSLGLAGGLVDTQYF
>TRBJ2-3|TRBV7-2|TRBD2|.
TGTGCCAGCAGCTTAGACGGGACTAGCGTGGATACGCAGTATTTT
CASSLDGTSVDTQYF
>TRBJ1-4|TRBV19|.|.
TGTGCCAGTAGTATAGTGGGACGGGCTAATGAAAAACTGTTTTTT
CASSIVGRANEKLFF
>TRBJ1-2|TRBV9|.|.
TGTGCCCGCAGCGTCGCTAGGGGGGGGCGAAGGTACGGCTACACCTTC
CARSVARGGRRYGYTF
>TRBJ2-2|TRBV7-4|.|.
TGTGCCAGCAGCTTAGTTGGGAGACGTGTAACCGGGGAGCTGTTTTTT
CASSLVGRRVTGELFF
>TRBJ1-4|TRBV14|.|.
TGTGCCAGCAGCCCGGACGGGAATGAAAAACTGTTTTTT
CASSPDGNEKLFF
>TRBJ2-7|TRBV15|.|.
TGTGCCACCAGCAGAGGCGCGTTCTACGAGCAGTACTTC
CATSRGAFYEQYF
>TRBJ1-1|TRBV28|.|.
TGTGCCAGTCGTCCGCCCCGCACGGTGAACACTGAAGCTTTCTTT
CASRPPRTVNTEAFF
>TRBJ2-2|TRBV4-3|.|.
TGCGCCAGCAGCCAAGAGAAGGGTAACACCGGGGAGCTGTTTTTT
CASSQEKGNTGELFF
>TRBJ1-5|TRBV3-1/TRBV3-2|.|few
TGTGCCAGCAGCCAAGATTTGGGGGGGCTTAATCAGCCCCAGCATTTT
CASSQDLGGLNQPQHF
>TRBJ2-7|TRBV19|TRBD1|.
TGTGCCAGTAGTTATGGACAGGGACCCTACGAGCAGTACTTC
CASSYGQGPYEQYF
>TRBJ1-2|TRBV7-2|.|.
TGTGCCAGCAGCTATGCAGGAGGACCTAACTATGGCTACACCTTC
CASSYAGGPNYGYTF
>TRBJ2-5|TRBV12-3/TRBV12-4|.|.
TGTGCCAGCAGTTTTGGCAGGGAGACCCAGTACTTC
CASSFGRETQYF
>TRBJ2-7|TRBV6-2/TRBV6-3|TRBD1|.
TGTGCCAGCAGTTATCCGCGGGACAGGGGGTTGCACGAGCAGTACTTC
CASSYPRDRGLHEQYF
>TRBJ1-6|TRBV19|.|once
TGTGCCAGTAGTACTCAACAGGGATCTATCGATTCACCCCTCCACTTT
CASSTQQGSIDSPLHF
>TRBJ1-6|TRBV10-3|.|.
TGTGCCATCAAGTCGACGGGGCTGAATAATTCACCCCTCCACTTT
CAIKSTGLNNSPLHF
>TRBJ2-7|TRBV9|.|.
TGTGCCAGCAGCGTAGGACCGATTCCCACATCTTACGAGCAGTACTTC
CASSVGPIPTSYEQYF
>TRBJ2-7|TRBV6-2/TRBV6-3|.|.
TGTGCCAGCAGTTACTCGATTGCCCTAGGCCTGTACTTC
CASSYSIALGLYF
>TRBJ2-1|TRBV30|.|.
TGTGCCTGGAGTAGGGTTCACGGTGAGCAGTTCTTC
CAWSRVHGEQFF
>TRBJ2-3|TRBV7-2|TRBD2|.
TGTGCCAGCAGCTTAGGTTCGGCGGGGGGGCTTCTCACAGATACGCAGTATTTT
CASSLGSAGGLLTDTQYF
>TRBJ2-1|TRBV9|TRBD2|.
TGTGCCAGCAGCCCCAGCGGGGGGGCACACGGCTCCTACAATGAGCAGTTCTTC
CASSPSGGAHGSYNEQFF
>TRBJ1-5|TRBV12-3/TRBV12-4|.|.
TGTGCCAGCAGCCTTGGGGATCAGCCCCAGCATTTT
CASSLGDQPQHF
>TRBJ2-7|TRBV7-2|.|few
TGTGCCAGCAGCTTAGGGGGGGTGGCGAAGCAGTACTTC
CASSLGGVAKQYF